This entry lists 28 T cell receptor beta chains sequenced from one sample in a study of early T cells in non-severe SARS-CoV-2 infection. TCRdb reanalysed the 5' RACE reads using MiXCR and keeps one entry per CDR3 protein. The sample contains 65,000 to 95,000 distinct CDR3 sequences, around 12% of which appear only once. The material was whole blood, obtained at baseline. The receptors derive from an adult who was a healthcare worker with PCR-confirmed SARS-CoV-2 infection or an uninfected control (not recorded which). The donor label of this sample is uncertain.

This clonotype has a count of ten or more. This chain connects TRBV18 to TRBJ1-4; tentatively, D is TRBD1 (6 bases). The CDR3 contains 15 residues. In germline, CDR1 is KGHSH, CDR2 LQKENI. Trimming stripped 6 bases from V and 8 bases from J, with 19 bases between. The CDR3: CASSNGRGYLEKLFF. CDR3 in DNA: TGTGCCAGCTCTAACGGCAGGGGATATTTGGAAAAACTGTTTTTT.

V usage is TRBV7-9 and J usage is TRBJ2-3, with 8 nucleotides matching TRBD2. Germline CDR1 reads SEHNR; CDR2 reads FQNEAQ (reference sequence). CDR3 length: 15 amino acids. Losses at the gene ends were 10 bases for V and 2 bases for J; bases not matched to a gene: 11. In nucleotides, the CDR3 is TGTGCCACTACCGGGGGGGCGTTACACACAGATACGCAGTATTTT. It yields the protein CATTGGALHTDTQYF. The whole variable domain, filled in from reference TRBV7-9 and TRBJ2-3, reads DTGVSQNPRHKITKRGQNVTFRCDPISEHNRLYWYRQTLGQGPEFLTYFQNEAQLEKSRLLSDRFSAERPKGSFSTLEIQRTEQGDSAMYLCATTGGALHTDTQYFGPGTRLTVL.

This clonotype was found a few times. The CDR3 region has the DNA TGCGCCAGCAGCCAAGAGAGGAGGAAAGCTTTCTTT. Translation gives CASSQERRKAFF. The rearrangement uses TRBV4-1 and TRBJ1-1; D unresolved. Germline lookup yields CDR1 MGHRA and CDR2 YSYEKL. V was pared by 0 bases and J by 9 bases, with 8 bases between. The CDR3 spans 12 residues.

This clonotype has at least ten counts. V gene TRBV12-3 or TRBV12-4 combines with J gene TRBJ1-4; D is undetermined. V gave up 2 bases and J gave up 3 bases, with 10 bases separating them. This CDR3 comprises 15 residues. The CDR3 DNA sequence: TGTGCCAGCAGTTTATGGGCCCCGCCTAATGAAAAACTGTTTTTT. Translated: CASSLWAPPNEKLFF.

The chain combines TRBV3-1 with TRBJ2-2; no clear D gene. The CDR3 totals 12 residues. Germline assignment: CDR1 LGHDT and CDR2 YNNKEL (reference sequence). V was trimmed by 8 bases and J by 4 bases, leaving 8 bases between them. DNA of the CDR3: TGTGCCAGCGGCCGTGGCACCGGGGAGCTGTTTTTT. Residues: CASGRGTGELFF.

The CDR3 nucleotides read TGTGCCAGCAGTTCCGCCGGGAGAAACAATGAGCAGTTCTTC. Residues: CASSSAGRNNEQFF. The chain is built from TRBV12-3 or TRBV12-4 and TRBJ2-1, with D possibly TRBD2 on 6 matching bases. This CDR3 comprises 14 residues. V was cut by 4 bases and J by 5 bases, with 12 bases left in between.

This clonotype was counted ten times or more. V usage is TRBV7-6 and J usage is TRBJ2-3, with D unresolved. Trimming shortened V by 5 bases and J by 4 bases, and 7 bases separated the two germline ends. Per the germline V gene, CDR1 is SGHVS and CDR2 is FNYEAQ. The CDR3 is 12 amino acids. CDR3 DNA: TGTGCCAGCAGCCCTGTCGCAGATACGCAGTATTTT. It translates to CASSPVADTQYF.

A few counts support this clonotype. The chain joins TRBV3-1 to TRBJ2-1, with D perhaps being TRBD1 or TRBD2 (5 bases each). The length of the CDR3 is 15 residues. Germline loops: CDR1 LGHDT, CDR2 YNNKEL (reference sequence). V lost 4 bases and J lost 5, with 15 bases in between. CDR3 residues: CASSLYGTTDNEQFF. The DNA for the CDR3 is TGTGCCAGCAGCCTCTACGGGACCACAGACAATGAGCAGTTCTTC.

This clonotype was seen at least ten times. The rearrangement joins TRBV2 to TRBJ2-1, with a weak D call TRBD1 (6 bases). This CDR3 region has 15 residues. Germline V gene data show CDR1 as SNHLY and CDR2 as FYNNEI. Deletions cut 7 bases from V and 4 bases from J, with 17 bases between. CDR3: CASTLGTLLYNEQFF. DNA for the CDR3: TGTGCCAGCACTCTTGGGACACTTCTGTACAATGAGCAGTTCTTC.

With respect to this clonotype: One end of the junction fails to match germline, which may point to a read error. The J gene is TRBJ1-6, the V gene TRBV12-3 or TRBV12-4; D is unresolved. The CDR3 sequence is 15 residues long. The CDR3 loop is CASSLRQTFNPPLHF. CDR3 nucleotides: TGTGCCAGCAGTCTCCGGCAGACCTTTAATCCACCCCTCCACTTT.

At least ten counts were recorded for this clonotype. The chain employs TRBV3-1 and TRBJ2-7; 8 bases map to TRBD2. This CDR3 contains 18 residues. Germline assignment: CDR1 LGHDT and CDR2 YNNKEL (reference sequence). V lost 0 bases, J lost 0 bases, and 10 bases stayed unmatched. CDR3 coding DNA: TGTGCCAGCAGCCAAGATCAGGGAGCGGGAGCTGGCTCCTACGAGCAGTACTTC. This translates into CASSQDQGAGAGSYEQYF.

There are a few counts of this clonotype. The chain is built from TRBV3-1 and TRBJ2-1, with TRBD2 matching over 10 bases. V trimming: 4 bases; J trimming: 5 bases; junction bases outside the gene matches: 8. This CDR3 is built from 16 residues. Germline V gene lookup returns CDR1 LGHDT and CDR2 YNNKEL (reference sequence). CDR3 amino acids: CASSRDLSGGNNEQFF. For the CDR3, the DNA is TGTGCCAGCAGCCGCGACCTTAGCGGGGGGAACAATGAGCAGTTCTTC.

J is TRBJ2-7 and V is TRBV29-1; TRBD2 might be the D (6 bases). Germline values: CDR1 SQVTM, CDR2 ANQGSEA. Between the trimmed V and J ends, which lost 6 bases and 5 bases, there was a span of 14 bases. This CDR3 contains 12 residues. The CDR3 here is CSVQHGGHEQYF. The DNA of the CDR3 is TGCAGCGTCCAGCACGGGGGTCACGAGCAGTACTTC.

This clonotype was seen ten or more times. The rearrangement uses TRBV6-9 and TRBJ1-6; 9 bases are shared with TRBD1. V trimming: 2 bases; J trimming: 7 bases; junction bases outside the gene matches: 12. The length of the CDR3 is 18 residues. Germline assignment: CDR1 MNHGY and CDR2 SVAAGI. The DNA of the CDR3 is TGTGCCAGCAGTTATATCTCATGGACAGGGGTAGAGAATTCACCCCTCCACTTT. Translation gives CASSYISWTGVENSPLHF.

This clonotype was recorded many times. CDR3 sequence: CASRIGTTSFF. The DNA for the CDR3 is TGTGCCAGCAGGATTGGGACAACTTCTTTCTTT. This rearrangement joins TRBV6-2 or TRBV6-3 to TRBJ1-1, with D perhaps matching TRBD1 (6 bases). From germline, CDR1 is MNHEY and CDR2 SVGEGT. Trimming took off 6 bases at V and 12 bases at J, with 14 bases between the two ends. The CDR3 runs to 11 residues.

In this sample, this clonotype turned up a few times. The chain combines TRBV20-1 with TRBJ2-3; a possible D gene is TRBD2 (6 bases). This CDR3 comprises 14 residues. V was trimmed by 0 bases and J by 5 bases, leaving 12 bases between them. The germline V gene encodes CDR1 DFQATT and CDR2 SNEGSKA (reference sequence). The CDR3 DNA is TGCAGTGCTAGAGAGTGGGTAGCGGAAGATACGCAGTATTTT. It is translated as CSAREWVAEDTQYF.

This clonotype was picked up a small number of times. The genes are TRBV29-1 and TRBJ1-1; 7 bases are a match to TRBD1. Germline V lookup: CDR1 SQVTM, CDR2 ANQGSEA. The V and J ends lost 7 bases and 1 base, in that order; junction bases with no gene match: 6. The CDR3 is 13 residues long. The CDR3 is CSAGDRKNTEAFF. DNA of the CDR3: TGCAGCGCGGGGGACAGAAAGAACACTGAAGCTTTCTTT.

V and J are TRBV20-1 and TRBJ1-1; D call uncertain. Germline V CDR1 and CDR2: DFQATT, SNEGSKA (reference sequence). CDR3 length: 13 amino acids. With 2 bases removed from V and 1 base from J, the gap between germline ends came to 8 bases. The CDR3, as DNA: TGCAGTGCTAGAAGACCTCAGAACACTGAAGCTTTCTTT. It yields the protein CSARRPQNTEAFF.

At least ten counts were recorded for this clonotype. The rearrangement joins TRBV7-3 to TRBJ2-3; a possible D gene is TRBD2 (6 bases). The CDR3 has 14 amino acids. The V gene's germline CDR1 is SGHTA and CDR2 FQGTGA. Between the trimmed V and J ends, which lost 5 bases and 0 bases, there was a span of 9 bases. The CDR3: CASSPGTSTDTQYF. CDR3 nucleotide sequence: TGTGCCAGCAGCCCCGGGACTAGCACAGATACGCAGTATTTT.

This clonotype occurred many times. This chain links TRBV7-3 with TRBJ2-1, with 13 bases matching TRBD2. J gave up 4 bases and V 5 bases, and 11 bases lay outside the gene matches. CDR1 is SGHTA and CDR2 is FQGTGA in the germline V gene. The CDR3 is 18 amino acids. The CDR3 here is CASSPDWTSGSLYNEQFF. DNA of the CDR3: TGTGCCAGCAGCCCAGATTGGACTAGCGGGAGCCTATACAATGAGCAGTTCTTC.

V and J are TRBV5-1 and TRBJ2-1; D remains ambiguous. CDR1 is SGHRS and CDR2 is YFSETQ in the germline V gene. This CDR3 contains 15 residues. V was clipped by 0 bases and J by 5 bases, with 12 bases between them. The DNA of the CDR3 is TGCGCCAGCAGCTTGGCGAATCCTCCTAACAATGAGCAGTTCTTC. Its protein is CASSLANPPNNEQFF.

In its sample, this clonotype was seen many times. The chain uses TRBV3-1 and TRBJ2-4; 7 bases are a match to TRBD2. Germline loops: CDR1 LGHDT, CDR2 YNNKEL (reference sequence). There are 16 residues in the CDR3. J gave up 1 base and V 0 bases, and 3 bases lay outside the gene matches. The CDR3 spells CASSQDMRGAKNIQYF. The CDR3 nucleotides read TGTGCCAGCAGCCAAGATATGCGGGGGGCCAAAAACATTCAGTACTTC.

The chain links TRBV12-3 or TRBV12-4 to TRBJ2-1; 10 bases are shared with TRBD2. The CDR3 covers 16 residues. J gave up 0 bases and V 5 bases, and 4 bases lay outside the gene matches. This CDR3 is CASSGLADSSYNEQFF. For the CDR3, the DNA is TGTGCCAGCAGTGGACTAGCGGATAGCTCCTACAATGAGCAGTTCTTC.

This clonotype was observed many times. This chain uses TRBV12-3 or TRBV12-4 with TRBJ2-1; no clear D gene. Trimming cost V 6 bases and J 5 bases, with 17 bases left between them. The CDR3 loop spans 15 amino acids. The CDR3 sequence: CASRSTPVPNNEQFF. CDR3 DNA sequence: TGTGCCAGCAGGAGCACTCCGGTACCGAACAATGAGCAGTTCTTC.

The V call is TRBV12-3 or TRBV12-4, the J call TRBJ2-7, with TRBD1 matching 7 bases. The CDR3 runs to 13 residues. The V segment lost 5 bases and the J segment 3 bases; nucleotides outside the gene matches: 4. The DNA for the CDR3 is TGTGCCAGCAGTCTGGGACAGCTCTACGAGCAGTACTTC. Translating it yields CASSLGQLYEQYF.

The chain couples TRBV10-3 to TRBJ1-4, with D maybe TRBD1 (5 bases). This CDR3 is built from 15 residues. Germline values: CDR1 ENHRY, CDR2 SYGVKD. The V end was cut by 5 bases, the J end by 8 bases, with 18 bases between. The CDR3, as DNA: TGTGCCATCAGTCCAAGGAAAGGGGTAGAGGAAAAACTGTTTTTT. This encodes CAISPRKGVEEKLFF.

This clonotype was counted only a few times. The V gene is TRBV6-5, the J gene TRBJ2-1; 7 bases are shared with TRBD2. Germline V gene sequence: CDR1 MNHEY, CDR2 SVGAGI. Germline trimming cut 8 bases from V and 8 bases from J; bases unmatched to any gene: 0. The CDR3 loop spans 10 amino acids. CDR3 in amino acids: CASGRDEQFF. The CDR3 DNA reads TGTGCCAGCGGGAGGGATGAGCAGTTCTTC.

This clonotype was counted ten times or more. The V call is TRBV5-1, the J call TRBJ2-2, with 9 bases that match TRBD2. The CDR3 has 19 amino acids. Looked up from germline, CDR1 is SGHRS and CDR2 is YFSETQ. V dropped 0 bases and J dropped 2; count of bases not matched to a gene: 11. The CDR3 here is CASSLGTSATLRNTGELFF. The CDR3 region has the DNA TGCGCCAGCAGCTTGGGGACTAGCGCCACGCTGCGAAACACCGGGGAGCTGTTTTTT.